The present T cell receptor beta chain was sequenced within a study of blood T cell repertoires in COVID-19. Study as a whole: Specimens from acute and convalescent COVID-19 originated in the United States, Italy and Spain. T cells, B-cell-depleted T cells, or PBMCs provided the cDNA or gDNA that served as material.

In the authors' methods: Quantification of nucleated cells was approximated via reference gene primer amplification. The method was immunoSEQ multiplex PCR; TCRdb's version includes in-frame clones alone and lacks a portion of them. The DNA was the basis for D and trimming; V, J and clone size are from that table. The data hold some 120,000 clones, with approximately 84% observed a single time. The CDR3 length is 16 residues. CDR1 is SGHTA and CDR2 is FQGNSA in the germline V gene. V lost 4 bases to trimming and J lost 4 bases, with 17 bases between them. The clonotype originates from a man aged 35-49 years with acute or convalescent COVID-19. The sequencing sample was made of peripheral blood. This chain uses TRBV7-2 with TRBJ2-1; D possibly corresponds to TRBD2 (7 bases). CDR3 nucleotide sequence: TGTGCCAGCAGCTCACTATGGGGGGGCAGTTACAATGAGCAGTTCTTC. Its translation is CASSSLWGGSYNEQFF.